A single sample is the source of the 11 T cell receptor beta chains below, sequenced in a study of T cell repertoires in cytomegalovirus infection. TCRdb redid the calling of the reads with MiXCR, one entry per CDR3 protein. The sample includes approximately 280,000 distinct CDR3 sequences, approximately 22% of them seen just once. Their antigens are not known. This material consisted of cultured PBMCs, taken from culture after CMV antigen stimulation. Receptor source: a human donor in good health (CMV status not recorded). Some clones in this sample may be carry-over from other donors' samples.

V usage is TRBV7-2 and J usage is TRBJ2-7; 7 nucleotides align to TRBD1. This CDR3 region has 14 residues. The germline V gene has CDR1 SGHTA and CDR2 FQGNSA. J was trimmed by 2 bases and V by 5 bases; bases with no gene match: 6. The DNA of the CDR3 is TGTGCCAGCAGCCCTGGGACAGCTGCCTACGAGCAGTACGTC. Translated: CASSPGTAAYEQYV.

CDR3 bases: TGTGCCAGCAGTCCCCACCCCGGGACCAATCAGCCCCAGCATTTT. Residues: CASSPHPGTNQPQHF. The gene calls are TRBV28 and TRBJ1-5; maybe TRBD1 (5 bases). The germline V and J ends were trimmed by 5 bases and 3 bases, with 14 bases remaining between them. CDR3 length: 15 residues. CDR1 is MDHEN, CDR2 SYDVKM, per germline.

CDR3 amino acids: CASSLGLAGVLRETQYF. The CDR3, as DNA: TGTGCCAGCAGCTTGGGACTAGCGGGAGTTTTAAGAGAGACCCAGTACTTC. The rearrangement uses TRBV7-6 and TRBJ2-5, with 14 bases lining up with TRBD2. The CDR3 contains 17 residues. V dropped 3 bases and J dropped 4; count of bases not matched to a gene: 7. CDR1 and CDR2 (germline): SGHVS, FNYEAQ. Variable domain in full (rest from reference TRBV7-6 and TRBJ2-5): GAGVSQSPRYKVTKRGQDVALRCDPISGHVSLYWYRQALGQGPEFLTYFNYEAQQDKSGLPNDRFSAERPEGSISTLTIQRTEQRDSAMYRCASSLGLAGVLRETQYFGPGTRLLVL.

The V gene is TRBV12-3 or TRBV12-4, the J gene TRBJ2-1; unclear D gene. The V and J ends lost 4 bases and 9 bases respectively, with 16 bases between them. The CDR3 sequence is 14 residues long. The CDR3 sequence: CASSSQNSQIEQFF. The CDR3, as DNA: TGTGCCAGCAGTTCACAGAATAGCCAGATTGAGCAGTTCTTC.

This clonotype has at least ten counts. The chain combines TRBV7-2 with TRBJ1-1; D uncertain. This CDR3 is 16 amino acids long. Trimming took off 2 bases at V and 0 bases at J, with 13 bases between the two ends. CDR1 and CDR2 from the germline V gene are SGHTA and FQGNSA. The CDR3 loop is CASSLPRAGVNTEAFF. DNA for the CDR3: TGTGCCAGCAGCTTACCTAGGGCGGGAGTGAACACTGAAGCTTTCTTT.

J is TRBJ2-7 and V is TRBV7-4, with D tentatively TRBD1 or TRBD2 (6 bases each). Germline CDR1 and CDR2: SGHVT and SQSDAQ. The V and J ends lost 1 base and 5 bases respectively, with 12 bases between them. This CDR3 is 14 amino acids long. CDR3 sequence reads: CASSLGGASDEQYF. CDR3 coding DNA: TGTGCCAGCAGCTTAGGGGGGGCGTCAGACGAGCAGTACTTC.

This clonotype has at least ten counts. This chain connects TRBV7-6 to TRBJ1-2; 7 nucleotides align to TRBD1. Germline V gene sequence: CDR1 SGHVS, CDR2 FNYEAQ. The length of the CDR3 is 15 residues. V lost 5 bases and J lost 7; bases outside the gene matches: 13. The CDR3 loop is CASSPGQAIKGGYTF. For the CDR3, the DNA is TGTGCCAGCAGCCCCGGACAGGCCATAAAAGGTGGCTACACCTTC.

The chain has TRBV12-3 or TRBV12-4 and TRBJ2-3, with TRBD1 identical over 10 bases. The CDR3 spans 15 residues. V shed 4 bases, J shed 2 bases, and the junction held 3 bases outside the gene matches. Written as DNA, the CDR3 is TGTGCCAGCAGTTGGGGACAGGGGTTCACAGATACGCAGTATTTT. Its protein product is CASSWGQGFTDTQYF.

This clonotype was picked up many times. CDR3 sequence reads: CASSWTGENSPLHF. The CDR3 coding sequence is TGTGCCAGCAGTTGGACAGGGGAGAATTCACCCCTCCACTTT. The chain carries TRBV12-3 or TRBV12-4 and TRBJ1-6; 9 bases align to TRBD1. The CDR3 is made up of 14 amino acids. V lost 4 bases to trimming and J lost 7 bases; unmatched junction nucleotides: 2.

This clonotype was detected ten times or more. V and J are TRBV9 and TRBJ1-2; D gene unclear. V shed 3 bases and J shed 7 bases, with 10 bases lying between them. The CDR3 contains 12 residues. The V gene's germline CDR1 is SGDLS and CDR2 YYNGEE. The CDR3 nucleotides read TGTGCCAGCAGCGCGACTATCTCTGGCTACACCTTC. Protein sequence: CASSATISGYTF.

As concerns this clonotype: A much larger clone lies one base from this, so it may be a read error. This chain connects TRBV11-1 to TRBJ2-5, with a weak D call TRBD2 (6 bases). CDR3 length equals 16 residues. The germline V gene encodes CDR1 SGHAT and CDR2 FQDESV (reference sequence). This CDR3 is CVSSVSDYQYQETQYF. CDR3 nucleotide sequence: TGTGTCAGCAGCGTTTCGGACTACCAGTACCAAGAGACCCAGTACTTC.